This entry features one TCR beta chain sequence. The entry originates in a study of blood T cell repertoires in COVID-19. Study-wide context: Samples of COVID-19 (acute and convalescent) were obtained from the United States, Italy and Spain. T cells, B-cell-depleted T cells, or PBMCs provided the cDNA or gDNA that served as material.

A Seattle source enrolled patients during active infection and followed them longitudinally. Trimming removed 7 bases from V and 0 bases from J, with 12 bases in between. Germline assignment: CDR1 LNHDA and CDR2 SQIVND (reference sequence). This CDR3 is 14 amino acids long. Per the original data handling: Estimated nucleated cell counts came from reference gene primer amplification. The table came from immunoSEQ multiplex PCR; TCRdb's copy has only in-frame clones and leaves some out. That table furnishes V, J and clone size, whereas the DNA furnished D and trimming. In the table there are approximately 390,000 clones, about 90% of which are singletons.

Source material: peripheral blood. V is TRBV19 and J is TRBJ1-2; no definite D call. This clonotype was sampled from a woman in her sixties with COVID-19, enrolled during active disease. CDR3 nucleotides: TGTGCCAGTAAGAGAGCAGGTCCTAACTATGGCTACACCTTC. Amino acid sequence: CASKRAGPNYGYTF.